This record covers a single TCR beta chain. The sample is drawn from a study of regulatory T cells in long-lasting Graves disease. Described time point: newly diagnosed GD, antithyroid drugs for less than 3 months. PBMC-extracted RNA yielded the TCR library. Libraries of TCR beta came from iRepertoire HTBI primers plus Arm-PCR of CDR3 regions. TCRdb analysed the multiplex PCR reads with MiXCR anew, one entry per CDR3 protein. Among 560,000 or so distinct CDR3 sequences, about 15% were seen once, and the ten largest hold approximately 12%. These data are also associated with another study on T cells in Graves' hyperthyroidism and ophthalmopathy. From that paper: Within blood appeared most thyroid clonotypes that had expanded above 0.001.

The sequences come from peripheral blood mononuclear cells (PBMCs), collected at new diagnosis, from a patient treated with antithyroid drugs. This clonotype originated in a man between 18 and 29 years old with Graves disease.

The CDR3 loop reads CASSEATGGGQPQHF. CDR3 DNA sequence: TGTGCCAGCAGTGAGGCTACAGGGGGGGGACAGCCCCAGCATTTT. The chain recombines TRBV2 with TRBJ1-5, with 8 bases matching TRBD1. The CDR3 consists of 15 residues. J gave up 7 bases and V 3 bases, and 8 bases lay outside the gene matches. In germline, CDR1 is SNHLY, CDR2 FYNNEI.